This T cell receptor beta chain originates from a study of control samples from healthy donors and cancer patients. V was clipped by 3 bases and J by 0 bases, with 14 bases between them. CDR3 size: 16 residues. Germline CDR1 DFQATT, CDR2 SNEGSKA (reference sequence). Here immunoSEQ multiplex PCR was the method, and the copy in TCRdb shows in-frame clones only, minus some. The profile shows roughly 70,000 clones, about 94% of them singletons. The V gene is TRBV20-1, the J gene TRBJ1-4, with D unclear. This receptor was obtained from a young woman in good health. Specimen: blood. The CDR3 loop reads CSASGADGSTNEKLFF. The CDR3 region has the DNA TGCAGTGCTAGTGGAGCGGACGGCTCAACTAATGAAAAACTGTTTTTT.